This T cell receptor (beta chain) was captured by sequencing in a study of regulatory T cells in long-lasting Graves disease (TCRdb year 2021). Broadly, across the study: Persistent Graves' disease was defined as persistently positive TSH receptor autoantibodies together with antithyroid drug treatment for over 5 years. Patients with persistent Graves' disease were compared with patients with newly diagnosed Graves' disease using TCR sequencing and RNA sequencing of peripheral blood. The study took place in China and was registered as a clinical trial. A total of 35 or so samples underwent TCR sequencing: 13 from persistent and approximately 20 from newly diagnosed Graves' disease patients. Persistent Graves' disease patients in the clinical cohort had taken antithyroid drugs for approximately 9.5 years on average. Overall study outcomes, separate from this receptor: Preferential use of TRBV28, TRBJ1-2 and TRBJ2-5 was observed in persistent disease, whereas TRBV20-1 and TRBJ2-1 were favored in newly diagnosed disease. Only the TCR beta chain was sequenced and analyzed. Only peripheral blood was studied, because thyroid tissue, the primary lesion, was inaccessible. Compared with newly diagnosed patients, patients with persistent Graves' disease had lower TCR Shannon entropy and fewer highly expanded clones, which suggests clonal expansion. Persistent patients shared more public clonotypes among themselves (2,741) than newly diagnosed patients did (more than 950). As a limitation, the authors acknowledged that the small sample size may reduce accuracy.

The time point label, read with the paper, signifies: persistent/refractory GD, antithyroid drugs over 5 years with positive TRAb. For both TCR sequencing and RNA sequencing, RNA was extracted from PBMCs using TRIzol. Graves' disease was diagnosed according to American Thyroid Association guidelines. Patients were recruited from an endocrinology department in Xi'an, China. From each patient, roughly 9 milliliters of peripheral blood was collected into an EDTA anticoagulant tube. Ficoll Paque Plus density gradient separation was used to isolate PBMCs, and no additional T cell sorting was done. An Agilent 2100 Bioanalyzer and agarose gel were used to check RNA quality, and a NanoDrop 2000 was used to measure RNA concentration. Library prep was done by multiplex PCR. Instrument on record: Illumina HiSeq 4000. CDR3 regions were amplified by Arm-PCR with iRepertoire HTBI primers to construct TCR beta libraries. Before sequencing, the PCR products went through gel purification. On the study's bioinformatics: Gene usage analysis of CDR3 amino acid clonotypes used the roughly 60 TRBV and around 13 TRBJ segments found across samples. COPE and FqMerger were used to merge the filtered high-quality paired reads into contigs. BLAST was used to align contigs to the IMGT TRBV, TRBD and TRBJ reference genes, and CDR3 was defined following IMGT. Highly expanded clones were defined as clonotypes with a frequency above 0.1%. Shannon entropy was used to measure repertoire diversity, and the Gini coefficient was used to measure V-J evenness. A clonotype was considered public if more than one individual shared it. Using fastp trimming at Q25 and MiXCR clonotype assembly, TCRdb reanalyzed the public sequencing data and kept in-frame beta chains. CDR3 protein sequences are deduplicated, and each keeps its most common genes and DNA. The V and J calls here are based on TCRdb, not the publication. The sample table shows roughly 400,000 distinct CDR3 sequences, and 21% are seen once. Approximately 15% of the sample is taken by the ten largest.

This clonotype was found a few times. Its antigen is not yet known. Base qualities are missing; no much larger clone stands one base away. Based on the germline V gene (reference sequence), the CDR1 and CDR2 sequences are DFQATT and SNEGSKA. The CDR3 spans 17 residues, from the cysteine through the phenylalanine. Of all the DNA, just the CDR3 is kept, 51 bases in frame from base 1. Between the V and J ends, shortened by 3 bases and 0 bases respectively, the junction contains 17 bases. The source is a female donor with Graves disease. Sequenced material: peripheral blood mononuclear cells (PBMCs), taken when the disease was refractory, from a patient treated with antithyroid drugs. The rearranged segments are TRBV20-1 and TRBJ2-2; a tentative D match to TRBD2 spans 6 bases. The bases read TGCAGTGCTAGCTTGGGGGGAAGAACAACGAACACCGGGGAGCTGTTTTTT. It translates as CSASLGGRTTNTGELFF.